The count of the clone carrying this T cell receptor (beta chain) is one. As yet, its antigen is unknown. As the sequencing template, cDNA was produced by extracting RNA and reverse transcribing it. The protocol was immunoSEQ multiplex PCR, while the TCRdb copy is restricted to in-frame clones and leaves out a portion. The table has 200,000 to 250,000 clones, 35% to 45% seen once; the top ten hold under 0.55%. Treatment meaning: oral pan-JAK inhibitor, 5-10 mg twice daily. From PBMCs, CD4+ and CD8+ T cells were sorted. This sample was included in a study of CD8+ T cells in alopecia areata. Overall study: Among treated patients, severity was scored by affected scalp area percentage.

Per germline, CDR1 SGHNT and CDR2 YYREEE (reference sequence). V dropped 3 bases and J dropped 5; count of bases not matched to a gene: 8. The CDR3 has 15 amino acids. The study's findings and limits: Lesional scalp, notably in alopecia totalis/universalis, had clonality above that of normal scalp. Many expanded lesional clones persisted in scalp and blood during tofacitinib.

The TCR comes from a human donor with alopecia areata. The chain carries TRBV5-4 and TRBJ1-2; TRBD1 matches 9 bases. The starting material was CD4+ T cells sorted from blood, obtained between weeks 30 and 35, from a patient treated with tofacitinib. As DNA, the CDR3 is TGTGCCAGCAGCTCTTTGACAGGGGGACTTTATGGCTACACCTTC. It translates to CASSSLTGGLYGYTF.